This TCR beta chain was identified during a study of naive and memory T cell subsets (dated by TCRdb to the late 2010s). With regard to the full study: An open-source, UMI-based TCR alpha and beta sequencing pipeline was applied to sorted naive and memory peripheral blood T cell subsets. RNA was DNase-treated and reverse transcribed with TCR constant-region primers, mostly using SuperScript III. The functional CMV T cell responses agreed completely with IgG serology results.

This clonotype came up a few times. What this receptor recognizes is not known. The record has no base qualities; no much larger clone is one base away. What the research found in general, with its limitations: RNA-based TCR counts may be affected by expression changes linked to T cell activation and differentiation. The repertoire findings for the naive and memory subsets could not be validated against a ground truth, as none was available. A power law was followed by TCR abundance, with an exponent that differed between naive and memory subsets but was consistent across the three individuals. Clonotypes were defined as single alpha or beta chain sequences, not paired alpha/beta receptors. In both CD4 and CD8 cells, a rise in Gini index and a fall in Shannon and inverse Simpson diversity were observed from naive through CM, EM and EMRA. Once error correction was done, more than 85% of naive TCR sequences showed up just once, which made the naive abundance distributions much steeper than those of the memory subsets.

In the germline V gene (reference sequence), CDR1 corresponds to SGHKS and CDR2 to YYEKEE. From its cysteine to its phenylalanine, the CDR3 spans 10 amino acids. Only the CDR3 DNA is retained, 30 bases long and in frame from the first base. Trimming at the junction amounts to 4 bases on V and 9 bases on J, and the germline ends lie 2 bases apart. Receptor libraries were prepared by UMI-ligation and nested PCR. The beta constant-region primer consisted of an equimolar mixture of two oligonucleotides that together covered TRBC1 and TRBC2. A single-stranded oligonucleotide containing the SP2 primer and a 12-nucleotide UMI was joined to the 3' end of the cDNA by T4 RNA ligase 1. Four rounds of PCR were used to amplify ligated cDNA, with nested alpha and beta constant-region primers being used together with the SP2 primer. Incubation of the ligation reaction lasted about 18-24 hours at 16 degrees C. PCR2 was typically run as a SYBR Green qPCR and stopped at a predetermined threshold to prevent over-amplification. Apart from the first purification, every purification step used Agencourt AMPure XP magnetic beads. Libraries were quantified by Qubit and checked on a TapeStation, with a main peak expected near 650 bp. Pooled libraries were sequenced on an Illumina MiSeq using v2 2x251 paired-end kits, and typically roughly 0.85-2.3 million reads were obtained per sample. Each sample was pooled at about 4.2 nM, and about 5-8% PhiX was included to help cluster recognition. From the authors' description of their analysis: V and J genes were assigned to Demultiplexor-processed FASTQ reads by Decombinator through tag matching, with a single base-pair mismatch being allowed. By using UMIs, Collapsinator corrected both sequencing errors and the frequency errors caused by PCR heterogeneity. TCRs were translated and CDR3s were extracted from the conserved cysteine to the FGXG phenylalanine by CDR3Translator, with non-productive sequences being flagged. Gini, Shannon entropy and inverse Simpson indices were computed after subsampling the repertoires to the same number of UMI-defined TCRs. Clonotype abundance distributions were fitted to a power law by maximum likelihood within the linear range. Similar UMI counts, unique TCR numbers and clonal distributions were obtained with the pipeline and with MIGEC on one naive CD8 sample. The repertoires were searched for approximately 7,000 CMV-associated CDR3 sequences that had been compiled from VDJdb and a published dataset. TCRdb passed the public sequencing reads through fastp at Q25 and MiXCR, retaining productive beta sequences. Every CDR3 protein is listed once, alongside the most common genes and DNA of its rows. The authors' filters were not applied to this entry. For this sample there are about 90,000 distinct CDR3 sequences; 7% to 8% appear just once. The ten biggest clones cover 1.6% of the sample.

From the second PCR step on, the TCR alpha and beta chain libraries were amplified in separate reactions. The CMV status of each donor was determined by measuring IFNgamma production from CD4+ T cells after fresh PBMCs had been stimulated overnight with CMV viral lysate. Miltenyi beads were used first to positively select CD4 T cells, and CD8 T cells were then positively selected from the CD4-negative fraction. Cells stained for CD3, CD4, CD8, CD45RA, CD27 and a live/dead dye were sorted on a BD Aria II into four subsets by CD45RA and CD27. Blood was obtained from a few healthy volunteers, and the blood from each volunteer was fractionated into CD4 and CD8 T cells and subsequently into four differentiation subsets. Around 130 ml of peripheral blood was collected from each donor, and PBMC were isolated from the blood using Ficoll-Paque PLUS density-gradient centrifugation. The sorted cells were lysed in RLT buffer, after which RNA was extracted using a Qiagen RNeasy kit and kept at -80 degrees C.

The TCR was taken from a human donor in good health. The rearrangement joined TRBV5-5 to TRBJ2-6; no D gene call is confident. Sequenced input: central memory CD4+ T cells from blood. This specimen's cell subset or site label, interpreted: central memory, CD45RA- CD27+. In nucleotides, the sequence is TGTGCCAGCAGCCTCAACGTCCTGACTTTC. This encodes CASSLNVLTF. The full variable domain, with segments outside the CDR3 supplied by the reference TRBV5-5 and TRBJ2-6 proteins, appears as DAGVTQSPTHLIKTRGQQVTLRCSPISGHKSVSWYQQVLGQGPQFIFQYYEKEERGRGNFPDRFSARQFPNYSSELNVNALLLGDSALYLCASSLNVLTFGAGSRLTVL.